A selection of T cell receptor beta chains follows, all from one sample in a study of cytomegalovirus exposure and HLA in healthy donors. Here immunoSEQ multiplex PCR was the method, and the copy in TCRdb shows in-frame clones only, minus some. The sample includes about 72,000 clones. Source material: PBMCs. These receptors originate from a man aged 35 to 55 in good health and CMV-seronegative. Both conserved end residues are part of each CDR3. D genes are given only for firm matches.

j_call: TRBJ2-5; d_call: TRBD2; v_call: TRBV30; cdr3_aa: CAWSTKTSGQETQYF; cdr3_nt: TGCGCCTGGAGTACCAAAACTAGCGGGCAAGAGACCCAGTACTTC
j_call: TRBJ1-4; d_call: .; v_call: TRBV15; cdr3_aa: CATSRDGNEKLFF; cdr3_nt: TGTGCCACCAGCAGAGACGGTAATGAAAAACTGTTTTTT
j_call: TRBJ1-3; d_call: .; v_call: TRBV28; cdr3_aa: CASRPIREGQIMGGNTIYF; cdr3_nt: TGTGCCAGCAGGCCAATTCGAGAAGGACAAATAATGGGAGGAAACACCATATATTTT
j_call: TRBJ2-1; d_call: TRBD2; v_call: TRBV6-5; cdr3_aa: CASRVPGGEQFF; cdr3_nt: TGTGCCAGCAGGGTCCCGGGGGGTGAGCAGTTCTTC
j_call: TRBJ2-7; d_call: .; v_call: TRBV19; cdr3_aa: CASSMAFGDNYEQYF; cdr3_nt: TGTGCCAGTAGTATGGCGTTCGGGGACAACTACGAGCAGTACTTC
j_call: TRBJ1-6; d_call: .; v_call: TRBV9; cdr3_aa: CASSVAGDGKFTLHF; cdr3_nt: TGTGCCAGCAGCGTAGCTGGAGACGGAAAATTCACCCTCCACTTT
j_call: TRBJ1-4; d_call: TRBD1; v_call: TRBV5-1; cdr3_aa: CASSADRDNGKLFF; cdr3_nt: TGCGCCAGCAGCGCGGACAGGGATAATGGGAAACTGTTTTTT
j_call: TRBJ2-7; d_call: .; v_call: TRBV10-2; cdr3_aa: CASGRSWPSSYEQYF; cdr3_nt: TGCGCCAGCGGCCGCTCATGGCCAAGCTCCTACGAGCAGTACTTC
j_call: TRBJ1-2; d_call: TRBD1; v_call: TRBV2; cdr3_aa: CASSETGGSQGYTF; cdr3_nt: TGTGCCAGCAGTGAAACAGGGGGCTCGCAGGGCTACACCTTC
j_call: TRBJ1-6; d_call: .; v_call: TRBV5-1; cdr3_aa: CASSLSFDSPLHF; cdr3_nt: TGCGCCAGCAGCCTTTCGTTTGATTCACCCCTCCACTTT
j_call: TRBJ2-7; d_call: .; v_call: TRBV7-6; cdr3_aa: CASSLEPPGSPYEQYF; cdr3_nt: TGTGCCAGCAGCTTAGAGCCTCCGGGGTCCCCCTACGAGCAGTACTTC
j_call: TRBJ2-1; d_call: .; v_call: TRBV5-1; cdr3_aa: CASTPGGGPNDNEQFF; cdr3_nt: TGCGCCAGCACTCCGGGAGGGGGCCCCAACGACAATGAGCAGTTCTTC
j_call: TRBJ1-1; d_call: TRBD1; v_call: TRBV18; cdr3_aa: CASSPWDSQNTEAFF; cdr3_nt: TGTGCCAGCTCACCCTGGGACAGTCAAAACACTGAAGCTTTCTTT
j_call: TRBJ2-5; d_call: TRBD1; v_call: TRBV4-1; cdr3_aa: CASSQPDREETQYF; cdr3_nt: TGCGCCAGCAGCCAACCGGACAGGGAAGAGACCCAGTACTTC
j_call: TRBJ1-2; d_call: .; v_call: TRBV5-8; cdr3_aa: CASSLGTANYGYTF; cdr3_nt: TGTGCCAGCAGCTTGGGAACAGCTAACTATGGCTACACCTTC
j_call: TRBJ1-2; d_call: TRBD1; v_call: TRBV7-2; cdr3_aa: CASSLVVTGVDGYTF; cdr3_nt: TGTGCCAGCAGCTTAGTAGTGACAGGGGTCGATGGCTACACCTTC
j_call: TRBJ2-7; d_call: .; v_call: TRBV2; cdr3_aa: CASSEPTAGEQYF; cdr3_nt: TGTGCCAGCAGTGAACCTACAGCGGGCGAGCAGTACTTC
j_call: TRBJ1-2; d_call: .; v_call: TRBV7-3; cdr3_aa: CASSYDSARGYTF; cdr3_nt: TGTGCCAGCAGCTACGACAGCGCCCGGGGCTACACCTTC
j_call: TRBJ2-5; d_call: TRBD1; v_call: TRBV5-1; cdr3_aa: CASSPETGKETQYF; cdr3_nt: TGCGCCAGCAGCCCGGAGACAGGGAAGGAGACCCAGTACTTC
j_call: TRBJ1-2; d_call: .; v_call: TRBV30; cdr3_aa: CAWSVPPDGYTF; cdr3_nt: TGTGCCTGGAGTGTACCCCCGGATGGCTACACCTTC
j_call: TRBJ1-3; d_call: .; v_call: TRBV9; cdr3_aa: CASQEHPSSGNTIYF; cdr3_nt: TGTGCCAGCCAGGAACATCCGTCCTCTGGAAACACCATATATTTT
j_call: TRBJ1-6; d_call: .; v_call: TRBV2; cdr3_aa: CASSEHLAASPLHF; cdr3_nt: TGTGCCAGCAGTGAACACTTGGCGGCTTCACCCCTCCACTTT
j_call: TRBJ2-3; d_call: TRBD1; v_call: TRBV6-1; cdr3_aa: CASSVETGGLDTQYF; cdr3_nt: TGTGCCAGCAGTGTCGAGACAGGGGGTTTAGATACGCAGTATTTT
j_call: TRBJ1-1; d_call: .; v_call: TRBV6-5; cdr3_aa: CASSLTGNTEAFF; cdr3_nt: TGTGCCAGCAGTCTAACAGGGAACACTGAAGCTTTCTTT
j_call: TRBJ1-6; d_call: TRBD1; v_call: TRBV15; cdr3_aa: CATSREGQGLSPLHF; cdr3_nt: TGTGCCACCAGCAGAGAAGGACAGGGTTTATCACCCCTCCACTTT
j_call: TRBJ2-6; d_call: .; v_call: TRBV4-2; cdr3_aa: CASSQDRANVLTF; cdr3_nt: TGTGCCAGCAGCCAAGATAGGGCCAACGTCCTGACTTTC
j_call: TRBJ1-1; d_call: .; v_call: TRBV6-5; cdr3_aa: CASRPTEVRAEAFF; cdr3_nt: TGTGCCAGCAGGCCGACAGAAGTTAGGGCTGAAGCTTTCTTT
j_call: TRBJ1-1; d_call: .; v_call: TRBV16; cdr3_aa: CASSQFQGEGEAFF; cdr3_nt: TGTGCCAGCAGCCAATTCCAAGGGGAGGGTGAAGCTTTCTTT
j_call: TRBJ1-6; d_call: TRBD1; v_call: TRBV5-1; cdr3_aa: CASSSGQGRTPLHF; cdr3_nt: TGCGCCAGCAGCTCAGGACAGGGAAGAACACCCCTCCACTTT
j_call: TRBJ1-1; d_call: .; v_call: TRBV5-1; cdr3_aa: CASSETGNTEAFF; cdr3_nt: TGCGCCAGCAGCGAGACAGGAAACACTGAAGCTTTCTTT
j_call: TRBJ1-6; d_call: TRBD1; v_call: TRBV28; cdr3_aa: CASSTTGTGRNSPLHF; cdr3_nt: TGTGCCAGCAGCACCACCGGGACAGGGAGAAATTCACCCCTCCACTTT
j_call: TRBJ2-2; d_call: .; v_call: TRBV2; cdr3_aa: CASSVAGFGTGELFF; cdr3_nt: TGTGCCAGCAGTGTTGCGGGGTTTGGCACCGGGGAGCTGTTTTTT
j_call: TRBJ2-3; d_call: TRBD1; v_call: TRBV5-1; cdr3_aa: CASTLWTGNTDTQYF; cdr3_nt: TGCGCCAGCACTCTATGGACAGGGAACACAGATACGCAGTATTTT
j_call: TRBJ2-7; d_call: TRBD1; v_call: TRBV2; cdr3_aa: CASSRDRGTYEQYF; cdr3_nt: TGTGCCAGCAGTAGGGACAGGGGGACCTACGAGCAGTACTTC
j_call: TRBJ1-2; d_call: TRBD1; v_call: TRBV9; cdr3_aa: CASSVVGTGLTNGYTF; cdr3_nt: TGTGCCAGCAGCGTAGTTGGGACAGGGTTAACTAATGGCTACACCTTC
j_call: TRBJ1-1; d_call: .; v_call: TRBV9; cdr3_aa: CASSVDLLGRGHHTEAFF; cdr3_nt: TGTGCCAGCAGCGTAGACCTGTTGGGCAGGGGCCACCACACTGAAGCTTTCTTT
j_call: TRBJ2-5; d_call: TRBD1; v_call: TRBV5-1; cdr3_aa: CASSYGDSQETQYF; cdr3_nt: TGCGCCAGCAGTTACGGGGACAGCCAAGAGACCCAGTACTTC
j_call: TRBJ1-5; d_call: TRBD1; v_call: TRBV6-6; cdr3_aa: CASSGQGSQPQHF; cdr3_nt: TGTGCCAGCAGCGGACAGGGAAGTCAGCCCCAGCATTTT
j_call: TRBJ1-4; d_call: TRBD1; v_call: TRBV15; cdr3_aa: CATSRGTGGVTNEKLFF; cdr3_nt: TGTGCCACCAGCAGAGGGACAGGGGGAGTAACTAATGAAAAACTGTTTTTT
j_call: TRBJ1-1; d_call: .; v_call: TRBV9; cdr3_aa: CASSPQRVNTEAFF; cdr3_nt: TGTGCCAGCAGCCCCCAGAGGGTGAACACTGAAGCTTTCTTT
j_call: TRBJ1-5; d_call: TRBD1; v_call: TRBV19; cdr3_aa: CATKTDRGSEYSNQPQHF; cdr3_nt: TGTGCCACCAAAACGGACAGGGGATCGGAATATAGCAATCAGCCCCAGCATTTT
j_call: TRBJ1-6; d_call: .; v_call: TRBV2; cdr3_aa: CASSTQGWGSPLHF; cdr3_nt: TGTGCCAGCAGTACACAGGGATGGGGGTCACCCCTCCACTTT
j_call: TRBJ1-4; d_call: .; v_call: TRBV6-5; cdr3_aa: CASSYSRRRNEKLFF; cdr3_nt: TGTGCCAGCAGTTACTCGAGACGGAGGAATGAAAAACTGTTTTTT
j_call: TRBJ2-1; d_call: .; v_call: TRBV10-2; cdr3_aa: CASTPDRAVSYNEQFF; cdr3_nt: TGCGCCAGCACCCCAGACAGAGCTGTATCCTACAATGAGCAGTTCTTC
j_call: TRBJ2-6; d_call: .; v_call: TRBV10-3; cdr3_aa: CAISPQGGEGSGANVLTF; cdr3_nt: TGTGCCATCAGCCCACAGGGGGGGGAAGGCTCTGGGGCCAACGTCCTGACTTTC
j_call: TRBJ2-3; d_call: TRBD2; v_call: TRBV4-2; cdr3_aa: CASSPSGGGLNTQYF; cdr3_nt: TGTGCCAGCAGCCCTAGCGGGGGGGGATTGAATACGCAGTATTTT
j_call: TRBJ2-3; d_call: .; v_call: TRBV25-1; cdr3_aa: CASSLTTDTQYF; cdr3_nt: TGTGCCAGCAGTCTAACCACAGATACGCAGTATTTT
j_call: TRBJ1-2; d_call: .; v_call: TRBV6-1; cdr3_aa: CASSEGRSPNGYTF; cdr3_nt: TGTGCCAGCAGTGAAGGAAGGAGTCCGAACGGCTACACCTTC